This T cell receptor (beta chain) was captured by sequencing in a study of shared clonotypes between healthy human individuals. Sequencing was performed with immunoSEQ multiplex PCR; in TCRdb, only in-frame clones are kept and a portion is missing. Here the sample spans millions of clones, roughly 94% being singletons. Germline V gives CDR1 MNHNS, CDR2 SASEGT. V was cut by 2 bases and J by 5 bases, with 15 bases left in between. This CDR3 is 15 amino acids long. As defined, naive CD8 cells were CD45RO-negative and positively selected for CCR7, with terminally differentiated effector memory CD45RA+ cells excluded.

The receptor was derived from a man younger than 35 in good health. Sample: naive CD8+ T cells sorted from blood. The chain joins TRBV6-1 to TRBJ1-2, with D hard to call. CDR3 DNA: TGTGCCAGCAGTGAATACGACTCCCTATCGTATGGCTACACCTTC. Translating gives CASSEYDSLSYGYTF.